Listed here is a single TCR beta chain. Its target is unknown. V was clipped by 2 bases and J by 3 bases; unmatched bases: 8. Germline lookup yields CDR1 SGHTA and CDR2 FQGNSA. The CDR3 is 17 residues long. PCR amplification relied on 60 Vbeta primers (plus 13 Jbeta primers). The data were produced by immunoSEQ multiplex PCR, yet TCRdb's version contains in-frame clones alone and is incomplete. In the table there are over 80,000 clones, 78% of which are singletons. These data are taken from a study of cytomegalovirus exposure and HLA in healthy donors. Whole-study findings and limits: Presence/absence analyses assumed roughly uniform sequencing depth across donors.

What was sequenced was PBMCs. The chain has TRBV7-2 and TRBJ2-2, with 8 nucleotides matching TRBD2. The source of this sequence is a woman in her thirties or forties in good health and CMV-seronegative. The CDR3 spells CASSLWSSGRYTGELFF. As DNA, the CDR3 is TGTGCCAGCAGCTTATGGTCCAGCGGGAGATACACCGGGGAGCTGTTTTTT.